Given below is one T cell receptor beta chain in context. The target antigen is unknown. TCR alpha and TCR beta cDNA libraries with sample barcodes and UMIs came from 5'RACE using constant-segment primers. TCRdb reanalysed the 5' RACE reads using MiXCR and keeps one entry per CDR3 protein. The table has hundreds of thousands of distinct CDR3 sequences, roughly 21% seen once; the top ten hold around 12%. CDR3 size: 16 residues. V lost 4 bases to trimming and J lost 2 bases, with 17 bases between them. Germline CDR1 SGHVS, CDR2 FNYEAQ. The data were taken from a study of T-cell memory formation after mild COVID-19. Notes on the study in general: Day 15 to 85 contractors were CD4/CD8 balanced; later expanders leaned CD4+. Contracting clones localized mainly to CM and EM when CD4+ and mainly to EMRA when CD8+.

The TCR comes from an adult woman who had mild COVID-19 (a few samples of this study predate the infection). Cell type and time point are not known. V gene TRBV7-6 combines with J gene TRBJ2-5, with a tentative D call TRBD2 (5 bases). What was sequenced was PBMCs or a T cell subset sorted from them (not recorded which). CDR3: CASSSRRLAGQETQYF. For the CDR3, the DNA is TGTGCCAGCAGCTCCCGACGGCTAGCCGGACAAGAGACCCAGTACTTC.